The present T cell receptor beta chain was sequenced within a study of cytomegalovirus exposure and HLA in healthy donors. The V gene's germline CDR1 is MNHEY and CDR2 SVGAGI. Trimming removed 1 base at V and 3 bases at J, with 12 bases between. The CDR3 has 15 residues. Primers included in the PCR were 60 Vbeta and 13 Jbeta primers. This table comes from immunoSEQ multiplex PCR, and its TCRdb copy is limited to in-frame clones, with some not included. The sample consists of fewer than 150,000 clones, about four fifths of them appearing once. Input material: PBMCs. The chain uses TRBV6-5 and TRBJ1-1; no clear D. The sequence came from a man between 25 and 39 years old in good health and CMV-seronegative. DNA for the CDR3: TGTGCCAGCAGTTACTTCGGGGTGTTGGACACTGAAGCTTTCTTT. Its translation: CASSYFGVLDTEAFF.